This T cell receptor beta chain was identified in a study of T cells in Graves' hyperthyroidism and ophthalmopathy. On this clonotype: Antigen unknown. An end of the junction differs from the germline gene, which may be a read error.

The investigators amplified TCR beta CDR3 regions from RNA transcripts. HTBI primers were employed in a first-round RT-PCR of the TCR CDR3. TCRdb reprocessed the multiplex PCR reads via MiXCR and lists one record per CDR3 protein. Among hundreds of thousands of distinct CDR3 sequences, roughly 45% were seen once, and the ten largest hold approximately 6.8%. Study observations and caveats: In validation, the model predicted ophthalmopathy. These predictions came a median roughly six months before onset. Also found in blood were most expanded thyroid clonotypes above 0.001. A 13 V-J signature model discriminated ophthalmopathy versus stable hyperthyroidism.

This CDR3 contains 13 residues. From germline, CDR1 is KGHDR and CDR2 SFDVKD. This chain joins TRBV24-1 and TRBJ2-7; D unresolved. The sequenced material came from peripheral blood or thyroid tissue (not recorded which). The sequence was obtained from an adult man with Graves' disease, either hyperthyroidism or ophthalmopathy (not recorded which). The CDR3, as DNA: TGTGCCACCATTGATGTAGATTCCTACGAGCAGTACTTC. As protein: CATIDVDSYEQYF.